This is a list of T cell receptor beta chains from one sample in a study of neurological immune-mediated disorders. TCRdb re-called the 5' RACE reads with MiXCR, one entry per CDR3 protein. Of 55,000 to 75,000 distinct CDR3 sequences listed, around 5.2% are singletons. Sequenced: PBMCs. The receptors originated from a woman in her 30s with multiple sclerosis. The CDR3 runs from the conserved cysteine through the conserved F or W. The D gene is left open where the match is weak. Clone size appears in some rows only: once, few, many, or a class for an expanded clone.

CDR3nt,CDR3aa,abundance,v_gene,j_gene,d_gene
TGCAGCGCTATAGCAGGACAGAACTATGGCTACACCTTC,CSAIAGQNYGYTF,many,TRBV29-1,TRBJ1-2,-
TGTGCCAGCAGCTCGACACATGGGGGGGTACGGAACACTGAAGCTTTCTTT,CASSSTHGGVRNTEAFF,many,TRBV9,TRBJ1-1,-
TGTGCCAGCAGCTCACGGACAGGGAACACTGAAGCTTTCTTT,CASSSRTGNTEAFF,many,TRBV7-2,TRBJ1-1,TRBD1
TGTGCCAGCAGCCCGAGCGGGGGGGCCGGTTTGAGCACAGATACGCAGTATTTT,CASSPSGGAGLSTDTQYF,few,TRBV7-8,TRBJ2-3,TRBD2
TGCGCCAGCAGAGGGGAGGGTGAGCAGTTCTTC,CASRGEGEQFF,few,TRBV5-1,TRBJ2-1,TRBD2
TGTGCCAGCAGTCCGGGACAGGGTTCGATTAGGATTCAGCCCCAGCATTTT,CASSPGQGSIRIQPQHF,many,TRBV5-5,TRBJ1-5,TRBD1
TGTGCCAGCAGCTTAGAAACAGTTGAAGCTTTCTTT,CASSLETVEAFF,many,TRBV7-9,TRBJ1-1,-
TGTGCCAGCAGCCAAGATTTAGCGGGGGGCGAGGGGGATGAGCAGTTCTTC,CASSQDLAGGEGDEQFF,many,TRBV4-2,TRBJ2-1,TRBD2
TGCAGTGCTAGAGAAGATAGGTGGCCTGACACAGATACGCAGTATTTT,CSAREDRWPDTDTQYF,many,TRBV20-1,TRBJ2-3,-
TGTGCCAGCAGTTTGACAGGGGGTTTATGGAACACTGAAGCTTTCTTT,CASSLTGGLWNTEAFF,few,TRBV12-3/TRBV12-4,TRBJ1-1,TRBD1
TGTGCCATCAGTGTCTCGAGAAACATTGCAGAAGCTTTCTTT,CAISVSRNIAEAFF,-,TRBV10-3,TRBJ1-1,-
TGCGCCAGCATTCCGACTAGCGGGGGGCAAAGCACAGATACGCAGTATTTT,CASIPTSGGQSTDTQYF,many,TRBV10-2,TRBJ2-3,TRBD2
TGTGCCAGCAGTTTAAGCGGGGTCGAGCAGTACTTC,CASSLSGVEQYF,many,TRBV12-3/TRBV12-4,TRBJ2-7,TRBD2
TGTGCCACCTACAACTTAGAGGGGGCGCCGGGCTACACCTTC,CATYNLEGAPGYTF,many,TRBV15,TRBJ1-2,TRBD1
TGTGCCAGCAGCTTGGGTGTGGGGGCCCGGACTGAAGCTTTCTTT,CASSLGVGARTEAFF,few,TRBV7-8,TRBJ1-1,-
TGCGCCAGCAGCTTGGGGACAGGGACGACAGATACGCAGTATTTT,CASSLGTGTTDTQYF,many,TRBV5-1,TRBJ2-3,TRBD1
TGCGCCAGCAGCTCAGGACTAGCGGGGGGCCCGGCTAACACCGGGGAGCTGTTTTTT,CASSSGLAGGPANTGELFF,many,TRBV5-1,TRBJ2-2,TRBD2
TGCGCCAGCAGCTTGGCCAATAGACAGGGGTTCCTCCCCTCTGGGGCCAACGTCCTGACTTTC,CASSLANRQGFLPSGANVLTF,many,TRBV5-1,TRBJ2-6,TRBD1
TGCAGTCCGACACTACCGGACTTTCCTAGCACAGATACGCAGTATTTT,CSPTLPDFPSTDTQYF,-,TRBV20-1,TRBJ2-3,-
TGTGCCAGCAGTTTAGGGCTAGCGCCAGATACGCAGTATTTT,CASSLGLAPDTQYF,few,TRBV12-3/TRBV12-4,TRBJ2-3,-